A selection of T cell receptor beta chains follows, all from one sample in a study of T-cell memory formation after mild COVID-19. TCRdb reprocessed the 5' RACE reads with MiXCR, giving one entry per CDR3 protein. The table records 550,000 to 600,000 distinct CDR3 sequences, around a sixth of them present only once. Sequencing input: PBMCs or a T cell subset sorted from them (not recorded which). These TCRs come from an adult woman who had mild COVID-19 (a few samples of this study predate the infection). Cell type and time point are not known. The CDR3 runs from the conserved cysteine through the conserved F or W. Fields, in order: clone size, J gene, D gene, CDR3 length, V gene, CDR3 DNA, CDR3 protein. The D gene is left open where the match is weak. Some rows mark clone size as missing; the rest say once, few, many or name a class of expanded clone.

size: .
J: TRBJ1-2
D: .
length: 17
V: TRBV7-2
DNA: TGTGCCAGCAGCCCGGACAGTAGCAATCGGGGTGTTGCTGGCTACACCTTC
CDR3: CASSPDSSNRGVAGYTF

size: .
J: TRBJ1-2
D: .
length: 15
V: TRBV6-1
DNA: TGTGCCAGCAGTGAATACGGGGGCCGGGGGTATGGCTACACCTTC
CDR3: CASSEYGGRGYGYTF

size: few
J: TRBJ1-1
D: .
length: 10
V: TRBV12-3/TRBV12-4
DNA: TGTGCCAGCAGTTTAGGGGGAGCTTTCTTT
CDR3: CASSLGGAFF

size: .
J: TRBJ1-5
D: TRBD1
length: 14
V: TRBV7-8
DNA: TGTGCCAGCAGACAGGGGGCGAGCAATCAGACCCAGCATTTT
CDR3: CASRQGASNQTQHF

size: .
J: TRBJ1-1
D: .
length: 11
V: TRBV13
DNA: TGTGCCAGCACCCAAGGCACTGAAGCTTTCTTT
CDR3: CASTQGTEAFF

size: .
J: TRBJ2-2
D: TRBD2
length: 14
V: TRBV6-5
DNA: TGTGCCAGTGGAGCGGGAGATGAACCCGGGGAGCTGTTTTTT
CDR3: CASGAGDEPGELFF

size: .
J: TRBJ1-1
D: .
length: 14
V: TRBV3-1
DNA: TGTGCCAGCAGCCCACCTTGTGAGGGCGCTGAAGCTTTCTTT
CDR3: CASSPPCEGAEAFF

size: .
J: TRBJ2-1
D: TRBD1
length: 14
V: TRBV5-1
DNA: TGCGCCAGCAGCTTGGGGACAGGGCGATATGAGCAGTTCTTC
CDR3: CASSLGTGRYEQFF

size: .
J: TRBJ2-5
D: .
length: 14
V: TRBV5-4
DNA: TGTGCCAGCAGCTTGCCCGGCAGGGTGGAGACCCAGTACTTC
CDR3: CASSLPGRVETQYF

size: once
J: TRBJ1-1
D: .
length: 15
V: TRBV7-9
DNA: TGTGCCAGCAGCTTAGGTCCCAGAGGGCACACTGAAGCTTTCTTT
CDR3: CASSLGPRGHTEAFF

size: .
J: TRBJ1-1
D: .
length: 14
V: TRBV6-2/TRBV6-3
DNA: TGTGCCAGCAGTGACCCCTCCATGAACACTGAAGCTTTCTTT
CDR3: CASSDPSMNTEAFF